One TCR beta chain is described in this entry. This sample is drawn from a study of blood T cell repertoires in COVID-19. Assay: immunoSEQ multiplex PCR; the TCRdb copy retains only in-frame clones and omits some. The table records about 250,000 clones, about four fifths of them present only once. Per the germline V gene, CDR1 is SGHRS and CDR2 is YFSETQ. Trimming stripped 4 bases from V and 5 bases from J, with 15 bases between. There are 14 residues in the CDR3. The V call is TRBV5-1, the J call TRBJ2-5; TRBD2 might be the D (6 bases). What was sequenced was peripheral blood. The receptor was isolated from a man in his forties or fifties with active or convalescent COVID-19. In DNA, the CDR3 is TGCGCCAGCAGCCCAAAACCTGGGGGGGAGACCCAGTACTTC. Translation: CASSPKPGGETQYF.